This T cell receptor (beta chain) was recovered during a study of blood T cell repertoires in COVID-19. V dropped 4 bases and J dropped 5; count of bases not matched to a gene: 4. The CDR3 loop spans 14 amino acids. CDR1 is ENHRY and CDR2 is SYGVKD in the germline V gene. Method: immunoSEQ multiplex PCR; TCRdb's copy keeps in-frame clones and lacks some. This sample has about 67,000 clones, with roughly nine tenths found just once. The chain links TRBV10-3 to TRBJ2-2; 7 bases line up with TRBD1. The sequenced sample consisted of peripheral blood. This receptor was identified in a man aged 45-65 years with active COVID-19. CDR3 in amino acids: CAISATGKTGELFF. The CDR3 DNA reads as TGTGCCATCAGTGCGACAGGGAAAACCGGGGAGCTGTTTTTT.